The clone carrying this TCR beta chain has only one observation. The sample belongs to a study of shared T cell receptors in the human thymus. Sequenced by immunoSEQ multiplex PCR; TCRdb stores in-frame clones only, minus some. The sample holds about 660,000 clones; approximately 87% are singletons and the top ten take 0.01%. Germline-derived CDR1 and CDR2 are MNHEY and SVGAGI. The length of the CDR3 is 10 residues. The V gene lost 10 bases and the J gene lost 10 bases, with 13 bases spanning the gap. These data were also filed under a second study, of human thymus T cells. That report notes: Samples came from healthy Finnish infants during open corrective cardiac surgery. Thymic resections from corrective heart surgery supplied the tissue. Apparent skewing of V and J gene usage characterized both thymic and blood repertoires.

The sequence derives from a boy in the first two years of life with a congenital heart defect. The V call is TRBV6-5, the J call TRBJ1-1; a weak D match, TRBD1 (5 bases). The specimen was thymocytes. CDR3: CAISRVGAFF. The CDR3 region has the DNA TGTGCCATAAGCAGGGTGGGAGCTTTCTTT.